What follows is one TCR beta chain and its context. V was cut by 4 bases and J by 5 bases, with 17 bases left in between. This CDR3 has 15 residues. Germline V gene sequence: CDR1 GTSNPN, CDR2 SVGIG (reference sequence). Methods used by the authors: Nucleated cell counts were estimated from reference gene primer amplification. Clones were sequenced by immunoSEQ multiplex PCR, and TCRdb holds only the in-frame ones, with some missing. That table supplies the V and J calls and clone size; D and trimming were determined from the DNA. Here the sample spans fewer than 250,000 clones, 75% to 85% being singletons. The data belong to a study of blood T cell repertoires in COVID-19. Whole-study context: COVID-19 samples from acute and convalescent phases originated in the United States, Italy and Spain. Nucleic acid was either cDNA or gDNA, and it came from T cells, B-cell-depleted T cells, or PBMCs.

Participants reported their clinical history, and cohort assignment relied on those reports. The sequence was obtained from a woman aged 45-65 years with acute COVID-19. Sequenced: PBMCs or T cells enriched from blood (not recorded which). This chain uses TRBV30 with TRBJ1-4; D is undetermined. Here the CDR3 DNA reads TGTGCCTGGATCGAGACTGAGCATTACAATGAAAAACTGTTTTTT. It is translated as CAWIETEHYNEKLFF.